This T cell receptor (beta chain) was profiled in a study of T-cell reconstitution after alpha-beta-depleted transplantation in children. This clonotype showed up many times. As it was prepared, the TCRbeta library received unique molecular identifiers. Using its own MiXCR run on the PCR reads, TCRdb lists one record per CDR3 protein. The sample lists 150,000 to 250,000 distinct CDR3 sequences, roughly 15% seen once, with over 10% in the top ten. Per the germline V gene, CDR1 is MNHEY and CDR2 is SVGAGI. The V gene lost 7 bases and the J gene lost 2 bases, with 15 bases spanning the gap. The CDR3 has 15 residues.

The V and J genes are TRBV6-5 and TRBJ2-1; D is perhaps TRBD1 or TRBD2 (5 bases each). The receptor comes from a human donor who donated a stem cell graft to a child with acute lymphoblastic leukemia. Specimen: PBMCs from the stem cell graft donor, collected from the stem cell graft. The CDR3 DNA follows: TGTGCCAGCACTCCAAGGGACGCAACCTACAATGAGCAGTTCTTC. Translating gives CASTPRDATYNEQFF.